The 2 T cell receptor beta chains presented below share a single source sample, sequenced in a study of blood T cell repertoires in COVID-19. Clones were read by immunoSEQ multiplex PCR, and TCRdb kept only the in-frame ones, dropping some. The sample has some 200,000 clones, around four fifths seen once. Material: peripheral blood. Receptors were obtained from a man aged 25 to 45 with active or convalescent COVID-19.

V is TRBV10-3 and J is TRBJ2-1; 8 bases map to TRBD2. This CDR3 is 15 amino acids long. V shed 6 bases, J shed 8 bases, and the junction held 12 bases outside the gene matches. Germline loops: CDR1 ENHRY, CDR2 SYGVKD. Here the CDR3 DNA reads TGTGCCATCAGCCCCCCGGGAGGGGTTATCGATGAGCAGTTCTTC. Translation: CAISPPGGVIDEQFF.

This sequence joins TRBV5-1 and TRBJ2-7; tentatively, D is TRBD2 (6 bases). Germline-derived CDR1 and CDR2 are SGHRS and YFSETQ. CDR3 length equals 15 residues. The V gene lost 4 bases and the J gene lost 5 bases, with 19 bases spanning the gap. CDR3 in DNA: TGCGCCAGCAGCGGCGGGTCCGGGAGTTCGAACGAGCAGTACTTC. It yields the protein CASSGGSGSSNEQYF. The variable domain in full, completed from reference TRBV5-1 and TRBJ2-7, reads KAGVTQTPRYLIKTRGQQVTLSCSPISGHRSVSWYQQTPGQGLQFLFEYFSETQRNKGNFPGRFSGRQFSNSRSEMNVSTLELGDSALYLCASSGGSGSSNEQYFGPGTRLTVT.